One and the same sample provided the 3 T cell receptor beta chains below, sequenced in a study of neurological immune-mediated disorders. TCRdb used MiXCR to reprocess the 5' RACE reads, holding one entry per CDR3 protein. Of approximately 82,000 distinct CDR3 sequences listed, just over 2.5% are singletons. The material sequenced was PBMCs. Receptors originate from a woman in her 30s with multiple sclerosis.

The table lists this clonotype with many counts. The chain combines TRBV3-1 with TRBJ2-6; D unclear. The V gene lost 2 bases and the J gene lost 0 bases, with 5 bases spanning the gap. CDR1 and CDR2 from the germline V gene are LGHDT and YNNKEL (reference sequence). This CDR3 spans 15 amino acids. The CDR3: CASSQLSSGANVLTF. As DNA, the CDR3 is TGTGCCAGCAGCCAACTAAGCTCTGGGGCCAACGTCCTGACTTTC.

This clonotype was seen ten or more times. The genes are TRBV11-2 and TRBJ2-1; D call uncertain. Germline V gene lookup returns CDR1 SGHAT and CDR2 FQNNGV. The CDR3 totals 14 residues. V shed 5 bases and J shed 5 bases, with 13 bases lying between them. The CDR3: CASSPTDFDNEQFF. The CDR3 coding sequence is TGTGCCAGCAGCCCTACTGACTTCGACAATGAGCAGTTCTTC.

The J gene is TRBJ2-7, the V gene TRBV7-2; 7 bases map to TRBD1. The length of the CDR3 is 16 residues. Germline CDR1 SGHTA, CDR2 FQGNSA. With 6 bases clipped from V and 1 base from J, the junction kept 12 bases outside the gene matches. The CDR3 region is CASSYSPGQPSYEQYF. Here the CDR3 DNA reads TGTGCCAGCAGTTACAGTCCGGGACAGCCGTCCTACGAGCAGTACTTC.